The 17 T cell receptor beta chains reported below all come from one sample, sequenced in a study of cytomegalovirus exposure and HLA in healthy donors. Primers: 60 Vbeta forward and 13 Jbeta reverse. Clones were sequenced by immunoSEQ multiplex PCR, and TCRdb holds only the in-frame ones, with some missing. Of under 200,000 clones in the sample, roughly 79% were seen once. Sample: PBMCs. These receptors all come from a male donor in good health and CMV-seropositive.

CDR3 residues: CASLGRLAETQYF. CDR3 nucleotide sequence: TGTGCCAGCCTTGGGAGACTAGCAGAGACCCAGTACTTC. The V call is TRBV2, the J call TRBJ2-5; TRBD2 matches at 7 bases. There are 13 residues in the CDR3. With 8 bases clipped from V and 4 bases from J, the junction kept 7 bases outside the gene matches. Germline assignment: CDR1 SNHLY and CDR2 FYNNEI.

The V call is TRBV5-6, the J call TRBJ1-1; D is ambiguous. CDR1 is SGHDT and CDR2 is YYEEEE in the germline V gene. The V end was cut by 4 bases, the J end by 2 bases, with 9 bases between. There are 13 residues in the CDR3. In nucleotides, the CDR3 is TGTGCCAGCAGCCTAAACTTAAACACTGAAGCTTTCTTT. This encodes CASSLNLNTEAFF.

The chain recombines TRBV9 with TRBJ2-5, with TRBD2 matching over 10 bases. With 0 bases clipped from V and 0 bases from J, the junction kept 5 bases outside the gene matches. The CDR3 is 17 residues long. Germline CDR1 is SGDLS and CDR2 is YYNGEE. The CDR3 DNA sequence: TGTGCCAGCAGCGTAGGGGGGCTAGCGGGGGACCAAGAGACCCAGTACTTC. It codes for CASSVGGLAGDQETQYF.

This clone occurred a few times. The chain uses TRBV7-2 and TRBJ1-1; D is unresolved. V lost 5 bases, J lost 8 bases, and 9 bases lay in between. The CDR3 contains 11 residues. Germline CDR1 reads SGHTA; CDR2 reads FQGNSA. CDR3 bases: TGTGCCAGCAGCGACTACCGGGAAGCTTTCTTT. Translating gives CASSDYREAFF.

Turning to this clone: A junction boundary mismatches the germline segment, possibly from a read error. The same CDR3 arises from other DNA sequences in this sample as well. DNA of the CDR3: TGTGCCAGCAGCTTGACAGGCTGGGGTGGCTACACCTTT. It translates to CASSLTGWGGYTF. The rearrangement links TRBV25-1 to TRBJ1-2, with D possibly being TRBD1 (6 bases). The germline gives CDR1 MGHDK, CDR2 SYGVNS. The CDR3 has 13 residues.

Only a few counts were recorded for this clone. V gene TRBV6-5 combines with J gene TRBJ2-2; 8 nucleotides match TRBD1. V trimming: 6 bases; J trimming: 6 bases; junction bases outside the gene matches: 3. This CDR3 has 13 amino acids. CDR1 and CDR2 from the germline V gene are MNHEY and SVGAGI. The CDR3: CASRRTGSGELFF. CDR3 bases: TGTGCCAGCAGGCGGACAGGGTCCGGGGAGCTGTTTTTT.

This clone was seen only a few times. The chain uses TRBV15 and TRBJ2-1, with 7 bases fitting TRBD2. Germline CDR1 LNHNV, CDR2 YYDKDF (reference sequence). This CDR3 comprises 15 residues. With V trimmed by 8 bases and J by 2 bases, 9 bases remained unmatched. The CDR3 here is CATLRGGGTYNEQFF. The DNA of the CDR3 is TGTGCCACCCTCCGTGGCGGGGGTACCTACAATGAGCAGTTCTTC.

For the CDR3, the DNA is TGTGCCAGCAGCTTTACTGAGATAGAGGGCTACACCTTC. Its translation is CASSFTEIEGYTF. J is TRBJ1-2 and V is TRBV7-2; D unclear. V gave up 3 bases and J gave up 8 bases, with 13 bases separating them. This CDR3 comprises 13 residues. CDR1 SGHTA and CDR2 FQGNSA come from the germline V gene.

This clone was recorded only once. The genes are TRBV10-1 and TRBJ1-4, with 7 bases that match TRBD1. Germline CDR1 reads WNHNN; CDR2 reads SYGVQD (reference sequence). CDR3 length: 21 residues. The trim removed 6 bases at V and 4 bases at J, leaving 26 bases unmatched. CDR3 residues: CASRDPPKVDRTSLGNEKLFF. In DNA form, the CDR3 reads TGCGCCAGCAGGGACCCTCCGAAGGTGGACAGGACTTCCTTAGGTAATGAAAAACTGTTTTTT.

The chain is built from TRBV14 and TRBJ2-5; TRBD1 agrees at 9 bases. The V segment lost 3 bases and the J segment 3 bases; nucleotides outside the gene matches: 2. This CDR3 is 14 amino acids long. Per germline, CDR1 SGHDN and CDR2 FVKESK. The CDR3 protein is CASSHTGGEETQYF. CDR3 coding DNA: TGTGCCAGCAGCCATACAGGGGGCGAAGAGACCCAGTACTTC.

The CDR3 loop is CASSQDPGSVETQYF. The CDR3, as DNA: TGCGCCAGCAGCCAAGACCCCGGGTCAGTGGAGACCCAGTACTTC. This chain connects TRBV4-1 to TRBJ2-5; no definite D call. CDR1 MGHRA and CDR2 YSYEKL come from the germline V gene. Trimming removed 0 bases from V and 5 bases from J, with 13 bases in between. This CDR3 has 15 amino acids.

This chain links TRBV6-1 with TRBJ1-5; TRBD1 matches at 9 bases. CDR1 and CDR2 (germline): MNHNS, SASEGT. The junction had 3 bases not matched to a gene; V was cut back by 3 bases and J by 6 bases. The CDR3 spans 14 residues. The CDR3, as DNA: TGTGCCAGCAGTGAGGGACAGGGTAGTCAGCCCCAGCATTTT. Its translation: CASSEGQGSQPQHF.

This clone is a singleton in its sample. The chain uses TRBV5-4 and TRBJ1-6, with 8 bases aligning to TRBD1. J gave up 7 bases and V 7 bases, and 10 bases lay outside the gene matches. CDR1 is SGHNT and CDR2 is YYREEE in the germline V gene (reference sequence). There are 15 residues in the CDR3. The CDR3 region is CASSLGGQGNSPLHF. Here the CDR3 DNA reads TGTGCCAGCTCTCTCGGCGGACAGGGCAATTCACCCCTCCACTTT.

The chain links TRBV6-5 to TRBJ2-5; D might be TRBD1 (6 bases). The CDR3 contains 14 residues. Germline lookup yields CDR1 MNHEY and CDR2 SVGAGI. V shed 0 bases and J shed 2 bases, with 7 bases lying between them. The CDR3 DNA is TGTGCCAGCAGTTACTCAGGGGGACAAGAGACCCAGTACTTC. Amino acid sequence: CASSYSGGQETQYF.

Regarding this clone: The same CDR3 is also encoded by other DNA sequences in this sample. The chain carries TRBV20-1 and TRBJ2-1; D is perhaps TRBD1 (5 bases). The V gene's germline CDR1 is DFQATT and CDR2 SNEGSKA (reference sequence). This CDR3 is 10 amino acids long. Trimming pared 7 bases from V and 9 bases from J, leaving 10 bases between. In DNA, the CDR3 is TGCAGTGGCCTTAGGGGTGAGCAGTTCTTC. Amino acid sequence: CSGLRGEQFF.

The chain recombines TRBV6-1 with TRBJ1-3; perhaps TRBD1 as D (5 bases). The CDR3 consists of 15 residues. Germline lookup yields CDR1 MNHNS and CDR2 SASEGT. V lost 7 bases and J lost 5, with 18 bases in between. CDR3 region: CASTPGEGNRNTIYF. The CDR3 DNA reads as TGTGCCAGCACCCCGGGGGAAGGGAATAGAAACACCATATATTTT.

This sequence joins TRBV7-9 and TRBJ2-3, with D possibly being TRBD2 (5 bases). V gave up 7 bases and J gave up 0 bases, with 8 bases separating them. This CDR3 is built from 13 residues. CDR1 is SEHNR, CDR2 FQNEAQ, per germline (reference sequence). In DNA form, the CDR3 reads TGTGCCAGCACGGGCGGGAGCACAGATACGCAGTATTTT. This gives the protein CASTGGSTDTQYF.